These 11 T cell receptor beta chains share one sample of origin, sequenced in a study of identical twins. TCRdb used MiXCR to reprocess the 5' RACE reads, holding one entry per CDR3 protein. This sample has some 570,000 distinct CDR3 sequences, with more than 20% found just once. These sequences were also reported in another study, on yellow fever vaccine responses in identical twins.

The sample was CD4+ T cells sorted from blood. These receptor sequences come from a woman between 18 and 29 years old in good health.

This clonotype has just a few counts. This chain uses TRBV27 with TRBJ1-5, with 10 bases that match TRBD1. The germline V gene has CDR1 MNHEY and CDR2 SMNVEV (reference sequence). Trimming cost V 10 bases and J 3 bases; bases outside gene matches: 9. This CDR3 has 15 amino acids. Written as DNA, the CDR3 is TGTGCCACCAAGACAGGGGGCTTAGACAATCAGCCCCAGCATTTT. Amino acids: CATKTGGLDNQPQHF.

This clonotype has just one count. The rearrangement uses TRBV7-9 and TRBJ2-1, with 8 positions matching TRBD2. The CDR3 runs to 16 residues. CDR1 is SEHNR and CDR2 is FQNEAQ in the germline V gene (reference sequence). With V trimmed by 5 bases and J by 7 bases, 13 bases remained unmatched. The CDR3 DNA sequence: TGTGCCAGCAGCCCCCTCGAGGGCGGGAGGAGGAATGAGCAGTTCTTC. This codes for CASSPLEGGRRNEQFF.

The chain links TRBV10-3 to TRBJ1-2; 8 bases line up with TRBD1. The CDR3 contains 14 residues. V gave up 5 bases and J gave up 8 bases; unmatched junction bases: 10. Germline CDR1 reads ENHRY; CDR2 reads SYGVKD. CDR3 DNA: TGTGCCATCAGTCCGGACAGGGACCAAGGGGGCTACACCTTC. Translation gives CAISPDRDQGGYTF.

J is TRBJ2-5 and V is TRBV7-2, with D hard to call. The CDR3 is made up of 16 amino acids. The V gene lost 5 bases and the J gene lost 5 bases, with 21 bases spanning the gap. In germline, CDR1 is SGHTA, CDR2 FQGNSA. This CDR3 reads CASSLGSLAGLETQYF. The CDR3 nucleotides read TGTGCCAGCAGCCTGGGGTCTTTGGCCGGATTGGAGACCCAGTACTTC.

This clonotype was seen more than once but under ten times. The genes are TRBV10-3 and TRBJ2-1, with D perhaps matching TRBD2 (7 bases). V dropped 3 bases and J dropped 8 bases, with 23 bases sitting between them. Per the germline V gene, CDR1 is ENHRY and CDR2 is SYGVKD. The CDR3 has 17 residues. CDR3 amino acids: CAISDPPLSTGRDEQFF. The DNA for the CDR3 is TGTGCCATCAGTGACCCCCCCCTATCTACAGGGAGGGATGAGCAGTTCTTC.

In DNA, the CDR3 is TGTGCCAGAAGTACTACAGGGGTCGAGCAGTTCTTC. Protein sequence: CARSTTGVEQFF. V gene TRBV10-3 combines with J gene TRBJ2-1; 7 nucleotides agree with TRBD1. Germline V gives CDR1 ENHRY, CDR2 SYGVKD. CDR3 size: 12 residues. With V trimmed by 10 bases and J by 10 bases, 10 bases remained unmatched.

The chain is built from TRBV21-1 and TRBJ2-2; the table assigns TRBD2, which was not confirmed against the DNA. TRBV21-1 is shown as a pseudogene. The CDR3 has 18 amino acids. The CDR3 protein is CASSNGTSGSQYTGELFF. CDR3 bases: TGTGCCAGCAGCAATGGGACTAGCGGGAGTCAGTACACCGGGGAGCTGTTTTTT.

This clonotype was observed at least ten times. This rearrangement joins TRBV24-1 to TRBJ2-3; D remains unclear. This CDR3 comprises 15 residues. Trimming left V 4 bases short and J 1 base short, with 11 bases between. The germline V gene encodes CDR1 KGHDR and CDR2 SFDVKD. The CDR3: CATSENSFRTDTQYF. For the CDR3, the DNA is TGTGCCACCAGTGAGAACAGCTTTCGCACAGATACGCAGTATTTT.

The chain employs TRBV20-1 and TRBJ2-1, with D hard to call. The CDR3 sequence is 11 residues long. From germline, CDR1 is DFQATT and CDR2 SNEGSKA (reference sequence). Between the trimmed V and J ends, which lost 3 bases and 12 bases, there was a span of 12 bases. Written as DNA, the CDR3 is TGCAGTGCTAGGGGCCCGGGTCTGCAGTTCTTC. Its translation is CSARGPGLQFF.

In this sample, this clonotype turned up a few times. The rearrangement links TRBV20-1 to TRBJ1-1, with a weak D call TRBD1 (6 bases). Germline V gene data show CDR1 as DFQATT and CDR2 as SNEGSKA (reference sequence). V was clipped by 0 bases and J by 5 bases, with 16 bases between them. The CDR3 length is 15 residues. CDR3 DNA sequence: TGCAGTGCTAGAGAGGGGGGCTTCGCTGGGACTGAAGCTTTCTTT. Translated: CSAREGGFAGTEAFF.

This clonotype was seen a handful of times. J is TRBJ1-2 and V is TRBV24-1; D call uncertain. The V and J ends lost 4 bases and 2 bases respectively, with 7 bases between them. Germline V lookup: CDR1 KGHDR, CDR2 SFDVKD. The CDR3 loop spans 13 amino acids. CDR3 nucleotide sequence: TGTGCCACCAGTGAAACAGCCAACTATGGCTACACCTTC. Protein sequence: CATSETANYGYTF.